The present T cell receptor beta chain was sequenced within a study of blood T cells in healthy people across ages. The CDR3 length is 16 residues. The V gene lost 6 bases and the J gene lost 3 bases, with 18 bases spanning the gap. Germline CDR1 and CDR2: MNHEY and SMNVEV (reference sequence). Findings and limits, study-wide: TCR beta diversity tracked closely with naive T cell percentage. There was no known CMV status for donors, so expanded clonotype changes were possibly confounded.

This clonotype has only a few counts. Antigen unknown. Primed by a sample-barcoded 5' primer and a J-beta primer mix, a second PCR proceeded for about 6 to 12 cycles. TCRdb reprocessed the 5' RACE reads with MiXCR, giving one entry per CDR3 protein. Found here are hundreds of thousands of distinct CDR3 sequences, 58% of them singletons; the top ten hold over 35%. V gene TRBV27 combines with J gene TRBJ2-1, with D perhaps being TRBD1 or TRBD2 (6 bases each). Sequencing was carried out using blood. The TCR originated in a man in his sixties in good health. In DNA form, the CDR3 reads TGTGCCAGCAGCCGAGGGGGACTGGCGTACTACAATGAGCAGTTCTTC. Translated: CASSRGGLAYYNEQFF.